Listed here are 10 T cell receptor beta chains from one sample, sequenced in a study of tumor-infiltrating lymphocytes in primary liver carcinoma. Without any cell sorting, roughly 20-32 mg of bulk tissue yielded co-extracted RNA and DNA. Researchers generated TCR beta cDNA from approximately 0.55 ug of total RNA, relying on a constant-region primer. ARM-PCR, slightly modified, supplied the TCR beta libraries through three nested multiplex PCR rounds. Each of the first two PCR rounds ran roughly 9 cycles with TRBV1-TRBV30 forward and C-beta reverse primers. TCRdb used MiXCR to reprocess the multiplex PCR reads, holding one entry per CDR3 protein. The top ten hold 15% to 20% of the sample, which has some 180,000 distinct CDR3 sequences, just under 85% seen once. The sample comprised tumor tissue from primary liver carcinoma. The receptors derive from a man in his forties with primary liver carcinoma and hepatitis B virus infection.

J is TRBJ2-5 and V is TRBV29-1, with 8 bases identical to TRBD1. Germline V gene lookup returns CDR1 SQVTM and CDR2 ANQGSEA. The length of the CDR3 is 13 residues. V shed 2 bases, J shed 4 bases, and the junction held 3 bases outside the gene matches. This chain's CDR3 is CSVEHRGLETQYF. CDR3 DNA: TGCAGCGTTGAACACAGGGGGTTAGAGACCCAGTACTTC.

The chain joins TRBV29-1 to TRBJ2-2; D perhaps matches TRBD2 (6 bases). The CDR3 length is 15 residues. Germline values: CDR1 SQVTM, CDR2 ANQGSEA. V lost 5 bases and J 0 bases, leaving 13 bases between the germline ends. This chain's CDR3 is CSVRTTAANTGELFF. The CDR3 bases are TGCAGCGTTAGGACTACAGCGGCGAACACCGGGGAGCTGTTTTTT.

A note on this clonotype: Germline and junction disagree at one end, which may indicate a read error. V and J are TRBV6-1 and TRBJ2-3; D not resolved. CDR1 and CDR2 from the germline V gene are MNHNS and SASEGT. This CDR3 spans 11 amino acids. The CDR3 DNA sequence: TGTGCTTGCAGCCACACAGATACACAGTATTTT. Translated, it gives CACSHTDTQYF.

The V and J genes are TRBV11-2 and TRBJ2-6, with a weak D call TRBD2 (5 bases). With 10 bases removed from V and 4 bases from J, the gap between germline ends came to 17 bases. Looked up from germline, CDR1 is SGHAT and CDR2 is FQNNGV. The CDR3 is 15 residues long. CDR3 residues: CATKRPHSGANVLTF. CDR3 coding DNA: TGTGCCACCAAGCGGCCGCACTCCGGGGCCAACGTCCTGACTTTC.

In regard to this clonotype: One end of the junction fails to match germline, which may point to a read error. The chain employs TRBV29-1 and TRBJ2-5, with no clear D. The CDR3 is 14 residues long. Germline CDR1 is SQVTM and CDR2 is ANQGSEA. The CDR3 DNA reads TGCATCCTTGAATTCCCAGCCGCCCAAGAGACCCAGCACTTC. Translated, it gives CILEFPAAQETQHF.

Details on this clonotype: Mismatch with germline at one junction end may stem from a read error. This sequence joins TRBV11-1 and TRBJ2-4, with 13 bases fitting TRBD2. Germline CDR1 SGHAT, CDR2 FQDESV (reference sequence). The CDR3 is 17 residues long. CDR3 residues: CARSLPGTSGTKNIQYF. For the CDR3, the DNA is TGTGCCAGGAGCCTTCCTGGGACTAGCGGGACTAAAAACATTCAATACTTC. Combining the CDR3 with reference TRBV11-1 and TRBJ2-4 gives the whole variable domain EAEVAQSPRYKITEKSQAVAFWCDPISGHATLYWYRQILGQGPELLVQFQDESVVDDSQLPKDRFSAERLKGVDSTLKIQPAELGDSAMYLCARSLPGTSGTKNIQYFGAGTRLSVL.

V usage is TRBV24-1 and J usage is TRBJ2-3; possibly TRBD2 for D (5 bases). Germline V lookup: CDR1 KGHDR, CDR2 SFDVKD. V lost 12 bases, J lost 3 bases, and 12 bases lay in between. This CDR3 region has 12 residues. CDR3 in amino acids: CAPGLRTDTQYF. As DNA, the CDR3 is TGTGCCCCCGGACTTCGAACAGATACGCAGTATTTT.

Worth noting for this clonotype: At one of its ends the junction is not consistent with the germline gene, which may arise from a read error. J is TRBJ1-5 and V is TRBV5-6; weak D call: TRBD1 (5 bases). There are 15 residues in the CDR3. Germline CDR1 and CDR2: SGHDT and YYEEEE. Written as DNA, the CDR3 is TGTGCCAGCAGCTCTACTTGGGGGGGTAATCAACCCCAGCATTTT. This translates into CASSSTWGGNQPQHF.

About this clonotype: Since a much larger clone is just one base distant, this may be a read error. The chain employs TRBV30 and TRBJ1-1, with 9 bases lining up with TRBD1. Germline lookup yields CDR1 GTSNPN and CDR2 SVGIG (reference sequence). The CDR3 is made up of 14 amino acids. In DNA form, the CDR3 reads TGTGCCTGGAACCACGGGACAGGGAACACTGACGCTTTCTTT. Protein sequence: CAWNHGTGNTDAFF.

The chain couples TRBV10-3 to TRBJ2-1, with D unresolved. Trimming stripped 8 bases from V and 7 bases from J, with 15 bases between. The CDR3 has 13 amino acids. The germline V gene has CDR1 ENHRY and CDR2 SYGVKD. The CDR3 sequence: CAIVASLRNEQFF. The CDR3 bases are TGTGCCATCGTGGCCAGCCTCCGTAATGAGCAGTTCTTC.